This passage covers 19 T cell receptor beta chains from one sample sequenced in a study of T cell changes during pregnancy in multiple sclerosis. Some clones are missing from TCRdb's copy, which holds only in-frame ones; the method was immunoSEQ multiplex PCR. The sample has 15,000 to 20,000 clones; 88% are singletons. Source: CD8+ T cells from peripheral blood mononuclear cells, taken after pregnancy. The receptor set was obtained from a female donor in good health, enrolled as a control in a pregnancy study.

In its sample, this clone ranks as medium-sized. This chain uses TRBV6-1 with TRBJ1-3; D remains unclear. This CDR3 is 16 amino acids long. The ends were cut back, 2 bases at V and 4 bases at J, with 15 bases in the middle. Per germline, CDR1 MNHNS and CDR2 SASEGT. CDR3 residues: CASSEWDGGSGNTIYF. The CDR3 DNA is TGTGCCAGCAGTGAATGGGATGGAGGGTCCGGAAACACCATATATTTT.

The rearrangement links TRBV7-2 to TRBJ1-2; no firm D call. Germline loops: CDR1 SGHTA, CDR2 FQGNSA. The V gene lost 7 bases and the J gene lost 7 bases, with 25 bases spanning the gap. The CDR3 consists of 16 residues. CDR3 nucleotides: TGTGCCAGCACCTTTAACCCCGCGACATCGATGGGTGGCTACACCTTC. It encodes CASTFNPATSMGGYTF.

CDR3: CASSHPGGTGRRNEQFF. The CDR3 region has the DNA TGTGCCAGCAGCCATCCCGGGGGGACAGGGAGGAGGAATGAGCAGTTCTTC. V usage is TRBV4-2 and J usage is TRBJ2-1; 9 bases line up with TRBD1. The J segment lost 7 bases and the V segment lost 3 bases, leaving 13 bases of the junction unmatched. CDR1 and CDR2 from the germline V gene are LGHNA and YNFKEQ. The CDR3 runs to 17 residues.

The count of this clone is one. The V gene is TRBV6-4, the J gene TRBJ1-6; D unclear. CDR1 MRHNA and CDR2 SNTAGT come from the germline V gene. Trimming took off 0 bases at V and 4 bases at J, with 4 bases between the two ends. The CDR3 is made up of 14 amino acids. The CDR3 sequence: CASSDSGYNSPLHF. The DNA for the CDR3 is TGTGCCAGCAGTGACTCCGGTTATAATTCACCCCTCCACTTT.

The genes are TRBV7-8 and TRBJ2-3; 8 bases fit TRBD2. Germline V CDR1 and CDR2: SGHVS, FQNEAQ. The CDR3 runs to 16 residues. J lost 5 bases, V lost 5 bases, and 12 bases had no gene match. CDR3 loop: CASSARARGGEDTQYF. The CDR3 region has the DNA TGTGCCAGCAGCGCCAGGGCTCGGGGGGGCGAAGATACGCAGTATTTT.

This chain's CDR3 is CASKDLQGENTEAFF. The CDR3 nucleotides read TGTGCCAGCAAAGACTTACAGGGGGAGAACACTGAAGCTTTCTTT. The chain recombines TRBV7-8 with TRBJ1-1; the match to TRBD1 covers 8 bases. The CDR3 is 15 residues long. In germline, CDR1 is SGHVS, CDR2 FQNEAQ. Trimming took 7 bases from V and 1 from J; bases not matched to a gene: 8.

This clone was seen just once. The V gene is TRBV19, the J gene TRBJ2-7, with D perhaps matching TRBD1 (6 bases). The CDR3 covers 15 residues. Per germline, CDR1 LNHDA and CDR2 SQIVND (reference sequence). With 5 bases removed from V and 5 bases from J, the gap between germline ends came to 19 bases. Written as DNA, the CDR3 is TGTGCCAGTAGTGCTTCGGGACACCGGGCAGACGAGCAGTACTTC. Translation gives CASSASGHRADEQYF.

V gene TRBV19 combines with J gene TRBJ1-3; unclear D gene. This CDR3 contains 15 residues. From germline, CDR1 is LNHDA and CDR2 SQIVND (reference sequence). V lost 0 bases and J 3 bases, leaving 9 bases between the germline ends. CDR3 loop: CASSIDPTDGNTIYF. CDR3 nucleotides: TGTGCCAGTAGTATAGATCCCACAGATGGAAACACCATATATTTT.

The CDR3 DNA reads TGTGCCAGCAGCGGAACCGGGGATACCACCTACGAGCAGTACTTC. It specifies CASSGTGDTTYEQYF. The chain combines TRBV9 with TRBJ2-7; TRBD2 is a possible D gene (5 bases). Looked up from germline, CDR1 is SGDLS and CDR2 is YYNGEE. The CDR3 extends over 15 amino acids. The V and J ends lost 3 bases and 2 bases respectively, with 15 bases between them. Supplemented by reference TRBV9 and TRBJ2-7, the full variable domain reads DSGVTQTPKHLITATGQRVTLRCSPRSGDLSVYWYQQSLDQGLQFLIQYYNGEERAKGNILERFSAQQFPDLHSELNLSSLELGDSALYFCASSGTGDTTYEQYFGPGTRLTVT.

This clone was seen just once. V and J are TRBV21-1 and TRBJ2-7; the DNA was not used to check the table's D call, TRBD2. TRBV21-1 is assigned pseudogene status. This CDR3 has 16 residues. The CDR3 region is CASTMSRTENHYEQYF. As DNA, the CDR3 is TGTGCCAGCACTATGTCTAGGACTGAGAATCACTACGAGCAGTACTTC.

This clone was counted only a few times. The chain joins TRBV4-3 to TRBJ1-1; 8 bases match TRBD1. The CDR3 has 16 residues. Germline trimming cut 1 base from V and 6 bases from J; bases unmatched to any gene: 10. The germline CDR1 and CDR2 sequences are LGHNA and YSLEER. In nucleotides, the CDR3 is TGCGCCAGCAGCCAAGCATCCGGGACAGGTTCAGCTGAAGCTTTCTTT. Its protein is CASSQASGTGSAEAFF.

The genes are TRBV7-9 and TRBJ1-2, with a weak D call TRBD1 (5 bases). CDR1 is SEHNR, CDR2 FQNEAQ, per germline (reference sequence). V lost 8 bases and J lost 4, with 26 bases in between. There are 17 residues in the CDR3. The CDR3 loop is CASLRGGSGEVLYGYTF. In nucleotides, the CDR3 is TGTGCCAGCCTTAGGGGAGGGTCGGGGGAAGTACTCTATGGCTACACCTTC.

The rearrangement links TRBV6-5 to TRBJ1-1; 9 bases map to TRBD1. With 2 bases clipped from V and 4 bases from J, the junction kept 8 bases outside the gene matches. CDR3 length: 16 amino acids. From germline, CDR1 is MNHEY and CDR2 SVGAGI. CDR3 bases: TGTGCCAGCAGTTACCGGACAGGGGCGGGGGGCACTGAAGCTTTCTTT. This translates into CASSYRTGAGGTEAFF.

V usage is TRBV6-5 and J usage is TRBJ1-4; no firm D call. Between the trimmed V and J ends, which lost 0 bases and 4 bases, there was a span of 9 bases. The CDR3 contains 15 residues. The germline CDR1 and CDR2 sequences are MNHEY and SVGAGI. The CDR3 loop is CASSYSPGSNEKLFF. CDR3 in DNA: TGTGCCAGCAGTTACTCGCCGGGAAGTAATGAAAAACTGTTTTTT.

The chain has TRBV29-1 and TRBJ2-7, with D maybe TRBD2 (6 bases). Trimming took off 0 bases at V and 1 base at J, with 7 bases between the two ends. Germline lookup yields CDR1 SQVTM and CDR2 ANQGSEA. This CDR3 spans 13 amino acids. The CDR3, as DNA: TGCAGCGTTGAAGAAGGGACTTCCTACGAGCAGTACTTC. It yields the protein CSVEEGTSYEQYF.

This chain uses TRBV19 with TRBJ1-1, with 9 bases fitting TRBD1. Germline V CDR1 and CDR2: LNHDA, SQIVND (reference sequence). Losses at the gene ends were 10 bases for V and 0 bases for J; bases not matched to a gene: 12. This CDR3 has 16 residues. CDR3 amino acids: CATQDRGDFLNTEAFF. The CDR3 DNA reads as TGTGCCACTCAGGACAGGGGCGATTTTTTGAACACTGAAGCTTTCTTT. Complete variable domain (other parts from reference TRBV19 and TRBJ1-1): DGGITQSPKYLFRKEGQNVTLSCEQNLNHDAMYWYRQDPGQGLRLIYYSQIVNDFQKGDIAEGYSVSREKKESFPLTVTSAQKNPTAFYLCATQDRGDFLNTEAFFGQGTRLTVV.

The chain is built from TRBV9 and TRBJ2-3; D remains ambiguous. The germline V gene encodes CDR1 SGDLS and CDR2 YYNGEE. The V end was cut by 3 bases, the J end by 3 bases, with 8 bases between. This CDR3 has 13 amino acids. DNA for the CDR3: TGTGCCAGCAGCGCCCTTACTACAGATACGCAGTATTTT. Amino acids: CASSALTTDTQYF.

The chain has TRBV5-1 and TRBJ2-3, with TRBD2 matching 10 bases. CDR1 SGHRS and CDR2 YFSETQ come from the germline V gene. CDR3 length equals 17 residues. The V segment lost 5 bases and the J segment 4 bases; nucleotides outside the gene matches: 13. The CDR3 sequence is CASRGSGGTSRADTQYF. CDR3 DNA: TGCGCCAGCAGAGGTAGCGGGGGGACTAGCAGGGCAGATACGCAGTATTTT.

This clone was recorded only once. The rearrangement joins TRBV19 to TRBJ1-2; TRBD1 aligns across 9 bases. Germline CDR1 is LNHDA and CDR2 is SQIVND (reference sequence). The junction had 5 bases not matched to a gene; V was cut back by 4 bases and J by 8 bases. The CDR3 runs 13 residues. This chain's CDR3 is CASSTWTGEGYTF. CDR3 DNA sequence: TGTGCCAGTAGTACCTGGACAGGGGAAGGCTACACCTTC.